This passage covers 14 T cell receptor beta chains from one sample sequenced in a study of CD8 T cells in ankylosing spondylitis. Overall study findings and caveats: It appeared that ankylosing spondylitis blood was characterized by a TCR beta motif of several highly homologous variants.

Antigens for these TCRs are unknown. MiXCR, run by TCRdb on the 5' RACE reads, gives a single entry per CDR3 protein. The repertoire holds about 220,000 distinct CDR3 sequences, around 18% seen once, with about 39% in the top ten. The sample comprised blood, either unsorted or a sorted T cell fraction (not recorded which). The source of these receptors is a male donor with ankylosing spondylitis.

In its sample, this clonotype was seen a few times. J is TRBJ2-1 and V is TRBV7-9; 10 bases are shared with TRBD2. This CDR3 region has 15 residues. After removal of 1 base from V and 6 bases from J, the junction contained 3 bases not matched to a gene. Germline V CDR1 and CDR2: SEHNR, FQNEAQ (reference sequence). CDR3 sequence reads: CASSLVLAGVNEQFF. The CDR3 DNA reads as TGTGCCAGCAGCTTAGTCCTAGCGGGAGTCAATGAGCAGTTCTTC.

This clonotype has a handful of counts. The rearrangement links TRBV14 to TRBJ2-1; a possible D gene is TRBD1 (5 bases). The CDR3 is 13 amino acids. V gave up 5 bases and J gave up 4 bases, with 9 bases separating them. From germline, CDR1 is SGHDN and CDR2 FVKESK. The DNA for the CDR3 is TGTGCCAGCAGCTCGACAGCTTACAATGAGCAGTTCTTC. Protein sequence: CASSSTAYNEQFF.

The gene calls are TRBV7-8 and TRBJ2-7; D unresolved. Trimming removed 1 base from V and 0 bases from J, with 10 bases in between. The CDR3 runs 15 residues. The germline V gene has CDR1 SGHVS and CDR2 FQNEAQ. As DNA, the CDR3 is TGTGCCAGCAGCTTAGAGCGTGGAAGCTCCTACGAGCAGTACTTC. Its translation is CASSLERGSSYEQYF.

The chain combines TRBV12-3 or TRBV12-4 with TRBJ2-1, with 8 positions matching TRBD2. The CDR3 sequence is 16 residues long. The V segment lost 5 bases and the J segment 4 bases; nucleotides outside the gene matches: 10. The CDR3: CASSGYSGVRYNEQFF. The CDR3 region has the DNA TGTGCCAGCAGTGGTTATAGCGGGGTTCGTTACAATGAGCAGTTCTTC.

The V and J genes are TRBV29-1 and TRBJ2-7; 9 bases map to TRBD2. This CDR3 is 13 amino acids long. Losses at the gene ends were 7 bases for V and 5 bases for J; bases not matched to a gene: 9. Germline CDR1 SQVTM, CDR2 ANQGSEA. The CDR3 reads CSAHSGRTNEQYF. DNA for the CDR3: TGCAGCGCTCATAGCGGGAGAACCAACGAGCAGTACTTC.

The V and J genes are TRBV12-3 or TRBV12-4 and TRBJ2-5; D ambiguous. The V gene lost 1 base and the J gene lost 1 base, with 4 bases spanning the gap. CDR3 length: 13 residues. This CDR3 is CASSLVVQETQYF. CDR3 bases: TGTGCCAGCAGTTTAGTAGTCCAAGAGACCCAGTACTTC.

CDR3 in amino acids: CASSQALRATEETQYF. In DNA, the CDR3 is TGTGCCAGCAGCCAAGCTCTCAGGGCTACTGAAGAGACCCAGTACTTC. This chain uses TRBV3-1 with TRBJ2-5; the D gene is possibly TRBD1 (5 bases). Germline V gene data show CDR1 as LGHDT and CDR2 as YNNKEL (reference sequence). Trimming removed 1 base from V and 3 bases from J, with 15 bases in between. The CDR3 sequence is 16 residues long.

This clonotype was detected a few times. This chain links TRBV7-9 with TRBJ2-5, with TRBD2 as a possible D gene (5 bases). The CDR3 length is 15 residues. The germline V gene encodes CDR1 SEHNR and CDR2 FQNEAQ (reference sequence). V dropped 8 bases and J dropped 3 bases, with 19 bases sitting between them. Here the CDR3 reads CASPPEGAIKETQYF. For the CDR3, the DNA is TGTGCCAGCCCCCCAGAGGGTGCGATTAAAGAGACCCAGTACTTC.

The gene calls are TRBV3-1 and TRBJ1-1; D perhaps matches TRBD1 (5 bases). Per the germline V gene, CDR1 is LGHDT and CDR2 is YNNKEL (reference sequence). The CDR3 consists of 15 residues. With 6 bases removed from V and 4 bases from J, the gap between germline ends came to 18 bases. The CDR3 here is CASSQETVPATEAFF. The CDR3 DNA is TGTGCCAGCAGTCAGGAGACAGTTCCGGCCACTGAAGCTTTCTTT.

This sequence joins TRBV4-2 and TRBJ2-7; 8 bases match TRBD2. The germline gives CDR1 LGHNA, CDR2 YNFKEQ. The CDR3 is 15 residues long. V shed 1 base and J 2 bases; nucleotides not matched to a gene: 4. CDR3 in amino acids: CASSQGLAPTYEQYF. The CDR3, as DNA: TGTGCCAGCAGCCAAGGACTAGCGCCTACCTACGAGCAGTACTTC.

The chain couples TRBV27 to TRBJ1-6; D is unresolved. Trimming removed 3 bases from V and 8 bases from J, with 11 bases in between. The germline V gene encodes CDR1 MNHEY and CDR2 SMNVEV (reference sequence). This CDR3 has 14 residues. CDR3 sequence: CASSFEGGDSPLHF. Here the CDR3 DNA reads TGTGCCAGCAGTTTCGAGGGTGGAGATTCACCCCTCCACTTT.

V usage is TRBV29-1 and J usage is TRBJ2-3, with TRBD2 identical over 8 bases. In germline, CDR1 is SQVTM, CDR2 ANQGSEA. Trimming removed 6 bases from V and 0 bases from J; junction bases left unmatched: 11. The CDR3 runs 16 residues. The CDR3 nucleotides are TGCAGCGTGTTGTCCCCCAGCGGGGGTAGCACAGATACGCAGTATTTT. Protein sequence: CSVLSPSGGSTDTQYF.

This clonotype was detected only a few times. The gene calls are TRBV6-1 and TRBJ2-7; D is unresolved. Trimming took 2 bases from V and 2 from J, leaving 10 bases between them. CDR1 MNHNS and CDR2 SASEGT come from the germline V gene. The CDR3 is 14 residues long. CDR3 sequence: CASSERALTYEQYF. CDR3 in DNA: TGTGCCAGCAGTGAAAGGGCACTAACCTACGAGCAGTACTTC.

The V gene is TRBV19, the J gene TRBJ1-5, with D hard to call. V was cut by 5 bases and J by 3 bases, with 17 bases left in between. Germline V lookup: CDR1 LNHDA, CDR2 SQIVND (reference sequence). This CDR3 comprises 16 residues. For the CDR3, the DNA is TGTGCCAGTAGTTTCAGGACGAGTGAGCACAATCAGCCCCAGCATTTT. It encodes CASSFRTSEHNQPQHF. Variable domain in full (rest from reference TRBV19 and TRBJ1-5): DGGITQSPKYLFRKEGQNVTLSCEQNLNHDAMYWYRQDPGQGLRLIYYSQIVNDFQKGDIAEGYSVSREKKESFPLTVTSAQKNPTAFYLCASSFRTSEHNQPQHFGDGTRLSIL.